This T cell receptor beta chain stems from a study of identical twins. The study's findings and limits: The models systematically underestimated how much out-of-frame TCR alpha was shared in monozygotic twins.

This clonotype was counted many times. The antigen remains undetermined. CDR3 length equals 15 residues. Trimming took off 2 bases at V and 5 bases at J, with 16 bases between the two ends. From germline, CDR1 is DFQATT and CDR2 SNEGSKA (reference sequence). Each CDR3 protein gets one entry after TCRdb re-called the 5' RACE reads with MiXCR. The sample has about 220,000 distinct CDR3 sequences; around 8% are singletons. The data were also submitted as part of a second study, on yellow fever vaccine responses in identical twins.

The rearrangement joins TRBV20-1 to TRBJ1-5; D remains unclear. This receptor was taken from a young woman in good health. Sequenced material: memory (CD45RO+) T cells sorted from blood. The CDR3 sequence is CSARKPAVGDQPQHF. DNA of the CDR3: TGCAGTGCTAGAAAGCCAGCGGTTGGGGATCAGCCCCAGCATTTT.